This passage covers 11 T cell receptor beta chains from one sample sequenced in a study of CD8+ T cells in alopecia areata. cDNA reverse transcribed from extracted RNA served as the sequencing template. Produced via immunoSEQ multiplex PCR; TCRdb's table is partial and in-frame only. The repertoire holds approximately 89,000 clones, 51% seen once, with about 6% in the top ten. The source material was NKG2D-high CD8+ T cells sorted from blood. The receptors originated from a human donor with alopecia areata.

The CDR3 is CASTTGQGWNEQFF. The CDR3 nucleotides are TGTGCCAGCACCACCGGACAGGGGTGGAATGAGCAGTTCTTC. This chain joins TRBV6-6 and TRBJ2-1; the match to TRBD1 covers 9 bases. Trimming took 7 bases from V and 7 from J; bases not matched to a gene: 8. Germline CDR1 reads MNHNY; CDR2 reads SVGAGI (reference sequence). The CDR3 sequence is 14 residues long.

The CDR3 protein is CASSQDSPGEDAKNIQYF. The CDR3 coding sequence is TGCGCCAGCAGCCAAGATTCCCCCGGGGAGGATGCCAAAAACATTCAGTACTTC. The chain recombines TRBV4-1 with TRBJ2-4, with D possibly matching TRBD2 (6 bases). The V gene's germline CDR1 is MGHRA and CDR2 YSYEKL. Trimming stripped 0 bases from V and 1 base from J, with 16 bases between. CDR3 length: 18 amino acids.

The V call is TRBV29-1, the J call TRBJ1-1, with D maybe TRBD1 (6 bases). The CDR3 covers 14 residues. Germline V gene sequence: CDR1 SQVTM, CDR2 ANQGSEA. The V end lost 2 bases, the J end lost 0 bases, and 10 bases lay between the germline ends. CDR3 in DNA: TGCAGCGTTGAACCACAGGGAATGAACACTGAAGCTTTCTTT. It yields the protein CSVEPQGMNTEAFF. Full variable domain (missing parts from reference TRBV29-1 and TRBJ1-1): SAVISQKPSRDICQRGTSLTIQCQVDSQVTMMFWYRQQPGQSLTLIATANQGSEATYESGFVIDKFPISRPNLTFSTLTVSNMSPEDSSIYLCSVEPQGMNTEAFFGQGTRLTVV.

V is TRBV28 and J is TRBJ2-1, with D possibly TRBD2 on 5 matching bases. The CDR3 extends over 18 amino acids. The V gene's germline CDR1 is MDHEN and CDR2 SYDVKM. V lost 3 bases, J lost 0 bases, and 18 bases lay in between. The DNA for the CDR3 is TGTGCCAGCAGTTTTCGGTCGGGGAGCCCAAGCTCCTACAATGAGCAGTTCTTC. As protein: CASSFRSGSPSSYNEQFF.

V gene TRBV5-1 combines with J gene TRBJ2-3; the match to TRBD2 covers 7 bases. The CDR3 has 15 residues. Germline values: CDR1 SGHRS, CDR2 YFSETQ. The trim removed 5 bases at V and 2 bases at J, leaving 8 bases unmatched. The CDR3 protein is CASREAGYFTDTQYF. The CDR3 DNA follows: TGCGCCAGCAGGGAAGCGGGGTACTTCACAGATACGCAGTATTTT. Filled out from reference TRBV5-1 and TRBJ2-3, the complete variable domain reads KAGVTQTPRYLIKTRGQQVTLSCSPISGHRSVSWYQQTPGQGLQFLFEYFSETQRNKGNFPGRFSGRQFSNSRSEMNVSTLELGDSALYLCASREAGYFTDTQYFGPGTRLTVL.

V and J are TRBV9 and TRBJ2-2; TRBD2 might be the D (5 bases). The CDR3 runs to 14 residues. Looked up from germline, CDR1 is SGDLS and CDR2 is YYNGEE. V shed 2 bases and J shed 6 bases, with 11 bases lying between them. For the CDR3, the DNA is TGTGCCAGCAGCGTTCGGACGGGGTCCGGGGAGCTGTTTTTT. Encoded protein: CASSVRTGSGELFF.

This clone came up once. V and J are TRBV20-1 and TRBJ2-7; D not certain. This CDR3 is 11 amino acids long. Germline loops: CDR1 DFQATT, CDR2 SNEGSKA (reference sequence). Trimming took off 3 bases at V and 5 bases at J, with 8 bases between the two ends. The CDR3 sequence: CSASGMHEQYF. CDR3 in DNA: TGCAGTGCTAGTGGGATGCACGAGCAGTACTTC.

The CDR3 DNA reads as TGTGCCAGCAGCGTAGGGGGCGGAGGAACCTATGAGCAGTTCTTC. The encoded protein is CASSVGGGGTYEQFF. The chain combines TRBV9 with TRBJ2-1; D might be TRBD1 or TRBD2, each matching 5 bases. Trimming shortened V by 0 bases and J by 8 bases, and 15 bases separated the two germline ends. This CDR3 contains 15 residues. The V gene's germline CDR1 is SGDLS and CDR2 YYNGEE.

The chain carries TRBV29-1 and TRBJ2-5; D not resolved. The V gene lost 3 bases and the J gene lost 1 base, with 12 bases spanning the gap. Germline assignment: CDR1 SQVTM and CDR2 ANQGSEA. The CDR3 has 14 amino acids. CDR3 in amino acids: CSVEGPLPQETQYF. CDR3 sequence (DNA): TGCAGCGTTGAGGGTCCTCTCCCCCAAGAGACCCAGTACTTC.

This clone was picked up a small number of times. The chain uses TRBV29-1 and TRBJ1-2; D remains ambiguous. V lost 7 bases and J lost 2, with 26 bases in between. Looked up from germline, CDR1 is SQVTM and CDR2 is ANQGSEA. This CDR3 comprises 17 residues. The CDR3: CSAGPLRLLLPNYGYTF. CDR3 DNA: TGCAGCGCTGGACCCTTAAGGCTACTTCTCCCAAACTATGGCTACACCTTC.

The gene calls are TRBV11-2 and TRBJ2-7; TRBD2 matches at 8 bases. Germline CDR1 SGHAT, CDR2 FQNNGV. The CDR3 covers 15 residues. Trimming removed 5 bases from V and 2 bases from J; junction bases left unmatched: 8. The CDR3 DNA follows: TGTGCCAGCAGCCCCGAGGGTAGCGGGGCCTACGAGCAGTACTTC. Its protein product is CASSPEGSGAYEQYF.